The T cell receptor (beta chain) described here comes from a study of T cells expressing NK-cell markers. Beta-chain TCR cDNA was generated via 5'RACE template switching with UMIs. After re-calling the 5' RACE reads, TCRdb lists one entry per CDR3 protein, DNA absent. The sample's table shows 500,000 to 600,000 distinct CDR3 sequences. This CDR3 spans 13 amino acids. Germline V gene data show CDR1 as SGHRS and CDR2 as YFSETQ. The rearrangement joins TRBV5-1 to TRBJ2-3. The sequence derives from a man aged 18 to 30 in good health. The sequencing input was blood T cells: a sorted CD56 or NKG2C T cell subset, CD4+ or CD8+ T cells, or bulk PBMC T cells (not recorded which). CDR3 sequence: CASSLAGADTQYF.